These 22 T cell receptor beta chains were sequenced from one sample in a study of CD8+CD57+ T cells in acquired aplastic anemia. Patients included in sequencing had previously demonstrated CD8+CD57+ cell expansion by flow cytometry. Investigators profiled TCR beta VDJ and CDR3 from genomic DNA template. Using its own MiXCR run on the reads, TCRdb lists one record per CDR3 protein. The table shows fewer than 300,000 distinct CDR3 sequences, with around 82% occurring only once. Sequenced input: sorted CD4+, CD8+, or CD8+CD57+ T cells (not recorded which) from PBMCs. The source is a human donor with aplastic anemia.

This clonotype showed up just a few times. V is TRBV11-2 and J is TRBJ2-7; 7 bases map to TRBD1. This CDR3 is 18 amino acids long. The J segment lost 1 base and the V segment lost 6 bases, leaving 18 bases of the junction unmatched. Germline-derived CDR1 and CDR2 are SGHAT and FQNNGV. For the CDR3, the DNA is TGTGCCAGCAGGGTTCAGGGGGATGGGACAGCCCTTTCCTACGAGCAGTACGTC. This codes for CASRVQGDGTALSYEQYV.

This clonotype has only a few counts. The rearrangement joins TRBV20-1 to TRBJ1-2; 12 bases line up with TRBD1. V was pared by 0 bases and J by 8 bases, with 4 bases of the junction left unmatched. Germline V gene data show CDR1 as DFQATT and CDR2 as SNEGSKA (reference sequence). CDR3 size: 14 residues. CDR3 sequence reads: CSARDEGQGAGYTF. CDR3 sequence (DNA): TGCAGTGCTAGAGATGAGGGACAGGGGGCGGGCTACACCTTC.

This sequence joins TRBV20-1 and TRBJ1-6; weak D call: TRBD1 (5 bases). This CDR3 comprises 14 residues. Trimming cost V 6 bases and J 7 bases, with 16 bases left between them. Germline values: CDR1 DFQATT, CDR2 SNEGSKA (reference sequence). The CDR3 loop reads CSAVGDVRNSPLHF. CDR3 DNA: TGCAGTGCAGTGGGGGACGTACGAAATTCACCCCTCCACTTT.

The chain carries TRBV12-3 or TRBV12-4 and TRBJ2-3; D is unclear. The J call may be wrong; the DNA end is better matched by TRBJ2-5. This CDR3 contains 13 residues. Written as DNA, the CDR3 is TGTGCCAGCAGTTTGAGTAGGGTAGAGACCCAGTACTTC. Residues: CASSLSRVETQYF.

Only one count was recorded for this clonotype. Mismatch with germline at one junction end may stem from a read error. This chain's CDR3 is CASSEAGGNEPQHF. The CDR3 coding sequence is TGTGCCAGCAGCGAGGCGGGAGGCAATGAGCCGCAGCATTTT. The chain recombines TRBV2 with TRBJ2-3; D gene unclear. The end of the DNA fits TRBJ1-5 better, so the J call may be wrong. This CDR3 contains 14 residues. From germline, CDR1 is SNHLY and CDR2 FYNNEI.

This clonotype was detected many times. V and J are TRBV9 and TRBJ1-2; D is possibly TRBD1 (6 bases). Trimming took off 0 bases at V and 2 bases at J, with 11 bases between the two ends. The germline V gene has CDR1 SGDLS and CDR2 YYNGEE. CDR3 size: 15 residues. CDR3: CASSVEGGSNYGYTF. The CDR3 bases are TGTGCCAGCAGCGTAGAGGGGGGCTCGAACTATGGCTACACCTTC.

This clonotype has only a few counts. Sequence at one end of the junction differs from germline and may be a read error. Here the CDR3 reads CASSSGQGSYEQYF. CDR3 in DNA: TGTGCTAGCAGCTCCGGACAGGGATCCTACGAGCAGTACTTC. The chain has TRBV7-7 and TRBJ2-7, with TRBD1 identical over 8 bases. This CDR3 has 14 amino acids. Germline loops: CDR1 SSHAT, CDR2 FNYEAQ (reference sequence).

In this sample, this clonotype turned up once. The chain is built from TRBV5-6 and TRBJ2-3; 7 nucleotides match TRBD2. This CDR3 has 15 residues. The germline V gene encodes CDR1 SGHDT and CDR2 YYEEEE. V gave up 0 bases and J gave up 5 bases; unmatched junction bases: 6. CDR3 loop: CASSLGEGGGDTQYF. CDR3 DNA: TGTGCCAGCAGCTTGGGGGAGGGCGGAGGAGATACGCAGTATTTT.

This chain connects TRBV19 to TRBJ2-7, with D perhaps matching TRBD1 or TRBD2 (5 bases each). V was trimmed by 9 bases and J by 5 bases, leaving 23 bases between them. Germline V gene data show CDR1 as LNHDA and CDR2 as SQIVND (reference sequence). The CDR3 length is 15 residues. For the CDR3, the DNA is TGTGCCAGCAGCTTAGCTACGGGACCGAGGCACGAGCAGTACTTC. The encoded protein is CASSLATGPRHEQYF. The whole variable domain, remainder taken from reference TRBV19 and TRBJ2-7, is DGGITQSPKYLFRKEGQNVTLSCEQNLNHDAMYWYRQDPGQGLRLIYYSQIVNDFQKGDIAEGYSVSREKKESFPLTVTSAQKNPTAFYLCASSLATGPRHEQYFGPGTRLTVT.

Details on this clonotype: A read error may explain this, as a much larger clone is one base away. This chain links TRBV9 with TRBJ1-1; D uncertain. The CDR3 runs 15 residues. CDR1 is SGDLS and CDR2 is YYNGEE in the germline V gene. Trimming pared 4 bases from V and 12 bases from J, leaving 25 bases between. CDR3 in amino acids: CASSLYQNSYNEPFF. The CDR3 bases are TGTGCCAGCAGCTTATACCAGAACTCCTACAATGAGCCTTTCTTT.

The chain has TRBV7-9 and TRBJ1-2; D ambiguous. Germline V gene sequence: CDR1 SEHNR, CDR2 FQNEAQ (reference sequence). Trimming left V 5 bases short and J 1 base short, with 8 bases between. The CDR3 runs 13 residues. In nucleotides, the CDR3 is TGTGCCAGCAGCGTCGGGATTAACTATGGCTACACCTTC. It is translated as CASSVGINYGYTF.

This clonotype was recorded at least ten times. This chain joins TRBV5-1 and TRBJ2-7; unclear D gene. Germline V gene data show CDR1 as SGHRS and CDR2 as YFSETQ. V dropped 3 bases and J dropped 0 bases, with 7 bases sitting between them. The CDR3 is made up of 13 amino acids. The CDR3 sequence is CASSWDYSYEQYF. The CDR3 DNA follows: TGCGCCAGCAGCTGGGATTACTCCTACGAGCAGTACTTC.

The chain carries TRBV7-9 and TRBJ2-1; 8 nucleotides line up with TRBD2. The ends lost 6 bases at V and 6 bases at J; junction bases unmatched: 4. The CDR3 runs to 13 residues. Per germline, CDR1 SEHNR and CDR2 FQNEAQ (reference sequence). The CDR3 reads CASRNSGANEQFF. CDR3 bases: TGTGCCAGCAGGAATAGCGGGGCCAATGAGCAGTTCTTC.

By share, this clonotype counts as medium-sized. The genes are TRBV5-1 and TRBJ2-1; 7 positions match TRBD2. CDR1 is SGHRS and CDR2 is YFSETQ in the germline V gene. V lost 0 bases and J lost 9; bases outside the gene matches: 6. The CDR3 runs 14 residues. CDR3 sequence: CASSLDPAGLEQFF. In nucleotides, the CDR3 is TGCGCCAGCAGCTTGGATCCAGCGGGGCTTGAGCAGTTCTTC.

The chain has TRBV9 and TRBJ1-5, with a possible D match to TRBD1 (6 bases). The V end was cut by 3 bases, the J end by 8 bases, with 15 bases between. Per germline, CDR1 SGDLS and CDR2 YYNGEE. This CDR3 comprises 14 residues. The CDR3 here is CASSAGGGGKPQHF. The CDR3 nucleotides are TGTGCCAGCAGCGCCGGGGGCGGCGGGAAGCCCCAGCATTTT.

The chain joins TRBV7-3 to TRBJ2-5; no definite D call. Trimming pared 5 bases from V and 5 bases from J, leaving 12 bases between. This CDR3 is built from 13 residues. Germline V gives CDR1 SGHTA, CDR2 FQGTGA. CDR3 sequence reads: CASSPNGIETQYF. For the CDR3, the DNA is TGTGCCAGCAGCCCCAATGGCATTGAGACCCAGTACTTC.

V is TRBV19 and J is TRBJ1-5; 10 nucleotides agree with TRBD1. The CDR3 length is 16 residues. V lost 4 bases and J lost 3; bases outside the gene matches: 6. Germline V lookup: CDR1 LNHDA, CDR2 SQIVND (reference sequence). CDR3 sequence: CASSRPGQGTNQPQHF. The CDR3 DNA is TGTGCCAGTAGTAGACCGGGACAGGGGACCAATCAGCCCCAGCATTTT.

This clonotype occurred once. Mismatch with germline at one junction end may stem from a read error. J is TRBJ2-3 and V is TRBV7-8; D tentatively reads TRBD1 or TRBD2 (5 bases each). The CDR3 is 12 amino acids. The germline V gene encodes CDR1 SGHVS and CDR2 FQNEAQ. The CDR3 sequence is CASSSGPATQYF. The CDR3 nucleotides read TGTGCCAGCAGCTCGGGACCAGCTACGCAGTACTTT.

For this clonotype: One junction end disagrees with the germline gene, perhaps due to a read error. The genes are TRBV11-3 and TRBJ2-5; the D is unclear. The CDR3 covers 12 residues. The germline gives CDR1 SGHNT, CDR2 YENEEA. The CDR3 region has the DNA TGTGCCAGCCGCTTAGCTCTGGCAGCCCAGTACTTC. Translated: CASRLALAAQYF.

The genes are TRBV2 and TRBJ1-1; D remains ambiguous. This CDR3 region has 15 residues. The V end lost 3 bases, the J end lost 1 base, and 12 bases lay between the germline ends. Germline CDR1 SNHLY, CDR2 FYNNEI. CDR3 region: CASSDGGVGNTEAFF. DNA for the CDR3: TGTGCCAGCAGTGATGGCGGGGTAGGGAACACTGAAGCTTTCTTT.

As regards this clonotype: Here the CDR3 omits its conserved ending phenylalanine or tryptophan, so a read error is the likely source. The limits of the CDR3 on the DNA are not certain, so only TCRdb's listed CDR3 is given. CDR3: CASSDGGPHTRNI. The chain combines TRBV9 with TRBJ2-3; no check of the table's D call, TRBD1, against the DNA was made. Germline loops: CDR1 SGDLS, CDR2 YYNGEE. The CDR3 numbers 13 amino acids, ends counted.

Worth noting for this clonotype: The junction does not match germline at one end; this may be a read error. CDR3 bases: TGTGCCAGCAGCATGGGGTGCAGTCCCGATACGCAGTATTTT. Translation: CASSMGCSPDTQYF. The rearrangement uses TRBV15 and TRBJ2-3; D unclear. This CDR3 has 14 residues. Germline-derived CDR1 and CDR2 are LNHNV and YYDKDF (reference sequence).